These 2 T cell receptor beta chains share one sample of origin, sequenced in a study of blood T cell repertoires in COVID-19. Sequenced by immunoSEQ multiplex PCR; TCRdb stores in-frame clones only, minus some. Of just over 150,000 clones listed, around 87% are singletons. Sequencing input: PBMCs or T cells enriched from blood (not recorded which). Receptors originate from a woman in her forties or fifties who had recovered from COVID-19.

CDR3 DNA sequence: TGTGCCAGCAGCTTAGGCAGGGCTGACTATGGCTACACCTTC. Translation gives CASSLGRADYGYTF. This chain joins TRBV7-8 and TRBJ1-2, with a weak D call TRBD1 (5 bases). In germline, CDR1 is SGHVS, CDR2 FQNEAQ. V lost 1 base, J lost 3 bases, and 9 bases lay in between. This CDR3 region has 14 residues.

This sequence joins TRBV3-1 (or the pseudogene TRBV3-2) and TRBJ2-4, with TRBD2 matching over 12 bases. CDR3 length: 13 amino acids. The germline V gene encodes CDR1 LGHDT and CDR2 YNNKEL (reference sequence). The trim removed 4 bases at V and 11 bases at J, leaving 3 bases unmatched. CDR3 residues: CASSRGTSGFQYF. In nucleotides, the CDR3 is TGTGCCAGCAGCCGGGGGACTAGCGGGTTTCAGTACTTC.